This T cell receptor (beta chain) was sequenced in a study of shared clonotypes between healthy human individuals. Broader study findings: Estimated richness was generally greater in naive than memory subsets.

On this clone itself: Its target is not known.

Per the original data handling: Because ImmunoSEQ provided only junction sequences with no quality scores, the filtering differed. The assay was immunoSEQ multiplex PCR, and TCRdb's table has in-frame clones only and misses some. V, J and clone size are those of that table, while D and trimming were read from the DNA. The sample shows about 2 million clones, 85% to 95% of them seen only once. Donors comprised only Caucasian adults living in Nashville, Tennessee. This receptor was obtained from a young man in good health. The sequenced material came from naive CD4+ T cells sorted from blood. Subset specified: CD45RA+ positively selected.

In nucleotides, the CDR3 is TGCGCCAGCAGTCAGGACCCCGGTAGCTCCTACAATGAGCAGTTCTTC. Amino acids: CASSQDPGSSYNEQFF. The chain is built from TRBV5-1 and TRBJ2-1, with no clear D. This CDR3 is 16 amino acids long. Germline values: CDR1 SGHRS, CDR2 YFSETQ. The V end was cut by 5 bases, the J end by 0 bases, with 15 bases between.